These 4 T cell receptor beta chains were sequenced from one sample in a study of CD8+ T cells in alopecia areata. Extracted from the samples, RNA was reverse transcribed into cDNA to serve as the sequencing template. Repertoires were generated with immunoSEQ multiplex PCR, while TCRdb's copy carries only in-frame clones and drops some. The table has about 110,000 clones, about 60% seen once. Treatment denoted: oral pan-JAK inhibitor, 5-10 mg twice daily. The sequencing used CD8+ T cells sorted from blood, collected at week 24, from a patient treated with tofacitinib. These receptors were obtained from a human donor with alopecia areata.

This clone occurred a few times. The V call is TRBV29-1, the J call TRBJ2-1; D unresolved. The CDR3 covers 11 residues. The V and J ends lost 6 bases and 6 bases respectively, with 9 bases between them. Germline lookup yields CDR1 SQVTM and CDR2 ANQGSEA. Here the CDR3 DNA reads TGCAGCGTCTGGGGATCCAATGAGCAGTTCTTC. It specifies CSVWGSNEQFF.

This clone appeared once. This chain joins TRBV5-1 and TRBJ2-2; a possible D gene is TRBD1 (5 bases). The CDR3 loop spans 14 amino acids. Trimming shortened V by 2 bases and J by 4 bases, and 9 bases separated the two germline ends. The germline gives CDR1 SGHRS, CDR2 YFSETQ. CDR3 loop: CASSFRTFTGELFF. For the CDR3, the DNA is TGCGCCAGCAGCTTCCGGACATTCACCGGGGAGCTGTTTTTT.

This clone has only one observation. The gene calls are TRBV15 and TRBJ1-2; no reliable D call. The CDR3 is 18 amino acids. Per germline, CDR1 LNHNV and CDR2 YYDKDF (reference sequence). Trimming shortened V by 1 base and J by 0 bases, and 18 bases separated the two germline ends. The CDR3 reads CATSRGFSGTGSNYGYTF. CDR3 DNA sequence: TGTGCCACCAGCAGAGGGTTTTCGGGAACCGGCTCTAACTATGGCTACACCTTC.

J is TRBJ2-3 and V is TRBV5-6, with TRBD1 identical over 7 bases. Losses at the gene ends were 4 bases for V and 2 bases for J; bases not matched to a gene: 4. Germline-derived CDR1 and CDR2 are SGHDT and YYEEEE. The CDR3 totals 14 residues. The CDR3 spells CASSRDSYTDTQYF. The CDR3 region has the DNA TGTGCCAGCAGCCGGGACAGCTACACAGATACGCAGTATTTT.